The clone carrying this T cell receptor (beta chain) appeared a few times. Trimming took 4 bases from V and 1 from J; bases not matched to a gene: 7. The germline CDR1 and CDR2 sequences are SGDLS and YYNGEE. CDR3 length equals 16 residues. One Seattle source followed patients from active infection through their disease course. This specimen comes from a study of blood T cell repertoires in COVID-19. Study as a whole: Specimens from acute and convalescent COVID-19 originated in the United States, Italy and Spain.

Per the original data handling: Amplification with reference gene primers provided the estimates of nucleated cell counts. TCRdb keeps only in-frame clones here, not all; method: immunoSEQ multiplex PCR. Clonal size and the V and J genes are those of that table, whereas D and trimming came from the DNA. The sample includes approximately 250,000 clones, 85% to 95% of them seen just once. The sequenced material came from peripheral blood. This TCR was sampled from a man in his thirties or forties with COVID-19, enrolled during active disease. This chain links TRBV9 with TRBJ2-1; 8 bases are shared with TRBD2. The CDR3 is CASSPGGGLSYNEQFF. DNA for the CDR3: TGTGCCAGCAGCCCCGGCGGGGGGTTGTCCTACAATGAGCAGTTCTTC.